These 13 T cell receptor beta chains originate from one sample sequenced in a study of T cell repertoires in cytomegalovirus infection. TCRdb re-derived calls from the reads in MiXCR, one entry per CDR3 protein. In the table there are 60,000 to 75,000 distinct CDR3 sequences, approximately 30% of which are singletons. These receptors' antigens are unknown. Source: CD8+ T cells from cultured PBMCs, taken from culture after CMV antigen stimulation. These receptors all stem from a human donor in good health (CMV status not recorded). Some clones in this sample may be carry-over from other donors' samples.

This clonotype was detected many times. The chain links TRBV7-6 to TRBJ2-7, with 9 bases matching TRBD2. Per germline, CDR1 SGHVS and CDR2 FNYEAQ. V lost 3 bases and J lost 3; bases outside the gene matches: 18. The CDR3 loop spans 19 amino acids. The chain's CDR3 is CASSLIPGPLAGEGYEQYF. CDR3 DNA: TGTGCCAGCAGCTTGATTCCGGGGCCCTTAGCGGGAGAGGGCTACGAGCAGTACTTC.

The chain has TRBV7-6 and TRBJ2-5; D is ambiguous. The CDR3 contains 14 residues. V lost 0 bases, J lost 1 base, and 6 bases lay in between. Germline V gene sequence: CDR1 SGHVS, CDR2 FNYEAQ. Here the CDR3 reads CASSLAGSQETQYF. The DNA of the CDR3 is TGTGCCAGCAGCTTAGCGGGCAGCCAAGAGACCCAGTACTTC.

The CDR3 DNA sequence: TGTGCCAGCAGCTCGTCCCTGGGGGCCGAGCAGTTCTTC. This sequence encodes CASSSSLGAEQFF. The chain is built from TRBV5-5 and TRBJ2-1; the D gene is possibly TRBD1 (6 bases). This CDR3 comprises 13 residues. Germline CDR1 SGHKS, CDR2 YYEKEE (reference sequence). V lost 3 bases and J lost 10, with 14 bases in between. Full variable domain (rest looked up from reference TRBV5-5 and TRBJ2-1): DAGVTQSPTHLIKTRGQQVTLRCSPISGHKSVSWYQQVLGQGPQFIFQYYEKEERGRGNFPDRFSARQFPNYSSELNVNALLLGDSALYLCASSSSLGAEQFFGPGTRLTVL.

This clonotype was seen only a few times. V gene TRBV7-6 combines with J gene TRBJ2-7; D ambiguous. This CDR3 is 14 amino acids long. Germline V gene lookup returns CDR1 SGHVS and CDR2 FNYEAQ. Trimming cost V 4 bases and J 2 bases, with 12 bases left between them. The CDR3 region has the DNA TGTGCCAGCAGCTCGTTTGGTGGACCCTACGAGCAGTACTTC. Its protein is CASSSFGGPYEQYF.

The gene calls are TRBV13 and TRBJ2-2, with D maybe TRBD2 (6 bases). Per the germline V gene, CDR1 is PRHDT and CDR2 is FYEKMQ (reference sequence). CDR3 size: 17 residues. The V gene lost 3 bases and the J gene lost 2 bases, with 16 bases spanning the gap. CDR3 bases: TGTGCCAGCAGCTTTGGTTTAGCGGTTTCTAACACCGGGGAGCTGTTTTTT. Its translation is CASSFGLAVSNTGELFF. Filled out from reference TRBV13 and TRBJ2-2, the complete variable domain reads AAGVIQSPRHLIKEKRETATLKCYPIPRHDTVYWYQQGPGQDPQFLISFYEKMQSDKGSIPDRFSAQQFSDYHSELNMSSLELGDSALYFCASSFGLAVSNTGELFFGEGSRLTVL.

The chain couples TRBV30 to TRBJ1-5; possibly TRBD1 for D (5 bases). Germline V gene sequence: CDR1 GTSNPN, CDR2 SVGIG (reference sequence). Trimming took 2 bases from V and 1 from J, leaving 15 bases between them. This CDR3 has 16 amino acids. CDR3 protein: CAWSIGSGSSNQPQHF. CDR3 coding DNA: TGTGCCTGGAGTATAGGTTCAGGGTCAAGCAATCAGCCCCAGCATTTT.

The chain combines TRBV11-2 with TRBJ2-7; D unresolved. The CDR3 length is 13 residues. Germline V gene data show CDR1 as SGHAT and CDR2 as FQNNGV. The V and J ends lost 3 bases and 4 bases respectively, with 10 bases between them. The CDR3 region has the DNA TGTGCCAGCAGCTTCCTTAGAGATTACGAGCAGTACTTC. It codes for CASSFLRDYEQYF.

CDR3 protein: CASSYSKRSGDYEQYF. The CDR3 bases are TGTGCCAGCAGTTACTCTAAACGGTCTGGGGATTACGAGCAGTACTTC. V and J are TRBV6-5 and TRBJ2-7; D gene uncertain. The CDR3 spans 16 residues. Trimming took off 0 bases at V and 4 bases at J, with 16 bases between the two ends. Germline-derived CDR1 and CDR2 are MNHEY and SVGAGI.

In this sample, this clonotype turned up a few times. The chain is built from TRBV7-9 and TRBJ2-3; maybe TRBD1 (5 bases). This CDR3 region has 13 residues. Trimming took off 5 bases at V and 5 bases at J, with 11 bases between the two ends. In germline, CDR1 is SEHNR, CDR2 FQNEAQ (reference sequence). The CDR3 spells CASSPRVEDTQYF. The CDR3 DNA sequence: TGTGCCAGCAGCCCCAGGGTTGAAGATACGCAGTATTTT.

This clonotype has ten or more counts. The chain joins TRBV7-8 to TRBJ1-1; D may be TRBD1 (6 bases). V lost 7 bases and J lost 7, with 16 bases in between. Germline V gives CDR1 SGHVS, CDR2 FQNEAQ. This CDR3 has 13 amino acids. CDR3 sequence: CASTSASQGEAFF. The CDR3 DNA is TGTGCCAGCACCTCGGCATCACAGGGTGAAGCTTTCTTT. The whole variable domain, remainder taken from reference TRBV7-8 and TRBJ1-1, is GAGVSQSPRYKVAKRGQDVALRCDPISGHVSLFWYQQALGQGPEFLTYFQNEAQLDKSGLPSDRFFAERPEGSVSTLKIQRTQQEDSAVYLCASTSASQGEAFFGQGTRLTVV.

Here the CDR3 DNA reads TGCGCCAGCAGCCAAGACCCGGGACAGAACACTGAAGCTTTCTTT. Its translation: CASSQDPGQNTEAFF. The chain employs TRBV4-3 and TRBJ1-1, with a weak D call TRBD1 (6 bases). CDR3 length: 15 residues. Germline assignment: CDR1 LGHNA and CDR2 YSLEER. V lost 0 bases and J 1 base, leaving 9 bases between the germline ends.

The genes are TRBV6-1 and TRBJ2-3; no clear D gene. Germline V gene lookup returns CDR1 MNHNS and CDR2 SASEGT. This CDR3 region has 13 residues. The V gene lost 2 bases and the J gene lost 8 bases, with 11 bases spanning the gap. The CDR3 reads CASSERNRGTQYF. The CDR3 region has the DNA TGTGCCAGCAGTGAACGCAACAGAGGTACGCAGTATTTT.

In its sample, this clonotype was seen a few times. The V gene is TRBV6-2 or TRBV6-3, the J gene TRBJ2-5; D is ambiguous. Trimming cost V 4 bases and J 2 bases, with 11 bases left between them. The CDR3 runs 14 residues. Germline CDR1 is MNHEY and CDR2 is SVGEGT. The DNA for the CDR3 is TGTGCCAGCAGTTTTGTGCTTTTACAAGAGACCCAGTACTTC. Residues: CASSFVLLQETQYF.